A selection of T cell receptor beta chains follows, all from one sample in a study of Graves' ophthalmopathy and Graves' hyperthyroidism. TCRdb used MiXCR to reprocess the multiplex PCR reads, holding one entry per CDR3 protein. The repertoire holds approximately 160,000 distinct CDR3 sequences, with around 40% as singletons. The sequencing sample was made of peripheral blood. Every receptor here comes from a man aged 30-40 years with Graves' ophthalmopathy. Both conserved end residues are part of each CDR3. Each record gives: CDR3 protein, J gene, V gene.

CDR3 protein: CSVGSTEAFF; J gene: TRBJ1-1; V gene: TRBV29-1
CDR3 protein: CASSLRQLPYEQYF; J gene: TRBJ2-7; V gene: TRBV28
CDR3 protein: CASRNRLANTGELFF; J gene: TRBJ2-2; V gene: TRBV6-2/TRBV6-3
CDR3 protein: CASGKGTEAFF; J gene: TRBJ1-1; V gene: TRBV27
CDR3 protein: CASSQDLRSYEQYF; J gene: TRBJ2-7; V gene: TRBV4-1
CDR3 protein: CASSLRTGPQGTEAFF; J gene: TRBJ1-1; V gene: TRBV12-3/TRBV12-4
CDR3 protein: CASTQGGTYEQYF; J gene: TRBJ2-7; V gene: TRBV6-1
CDR3 protein: CASSLGQGLGYTF; J gene: TRBJ1-2; V gene: TRBV28
CDR3 protein: CARIRQGSIPYPEAFF; J gene: TRBJ1-1; V gene: TRBV5-3
CDR3 protein: CASSVGSGARSETQYF; J gene: TRBJ2-5; V gene: TRBV12-3/TRBV12-4
CDR3 protein: CASSQATLRDSYEQYF; J gene: TRBJ2-7; V gene: TRBV14
CDR3 protein: CASSVPIGPGNTIYF; J gene: TRBJ1-3; V gene: TRBV9
CDR3 protein: CSGVLQEINTEAFF; J gene: TRBJ1-1; V gene: TRBV29-1
CDR3 protein: CASSRVSTYEQYF; J gene: TRBJ2-7; V gene: TRBV28
CDR3 protein: CASRYSPSSNQPQHF; J gene: TRBJ1-5; V gene: TRBV27
CDR3 protein: CASSFDRGYPYEQYF; J gene: TRBJ2-7; V gene: TRBV7-9
CDR3 protein: CASSIASGAYEQYF; J gene: TRBJ2-7; V gene: TRBV5-6
CDR3 protein: CACGSRQAFF; J gene: TRBJ1-1; V gene: TRBV2
CDR3 protein: CASSWTGLASGEQFF; J gene: TRBJ2-1; V gene: TRBV7-9
CDR3 protein: CASSHGRDRGSNQPQHF; J gene: TRBJ1-5; V gene: TRBV6-4
CDR3 protein: CASSSRDSYSNQPQHF; J gene: TRBJ1-5; V gene: TRBV6-5
CDR3 protein: CASRGTSGVYEQYF; J gene: TRBJ2-7; V gene: TRBV27